The 18 T cell receptor beta chains presented below share a single source sample, sequenced in a study of T-cell reconstitution after alpha-beta-depleted transplantation in children. Unique molecular identifiers tagged the TCRbeta library. TCRdb passed the PCR reads through MiXCR, listing each CDR3 protein once. The table shows approximately 350,000 distinct CDR3 sequences, with 10% occurring only once. The sequences come from PBMCs from the stem cell graft donor, collected from the stem cell graft. The source is a human donor who donated a stem cell graft to a child with acute lymphoblastic leukemia.

V is TRBV20-1 and J is TRBJ2-5; D perhaps matches TRBD2 (7 bases). Germline V lookup: CDR1 DFQATT, CDR2 SNEGSKA (reference sequence). The CDR3 loop spans 11 amino acids. CDR3: CRGGHQETQYF. The CDR3 DNA follows: TGCAGGGGGGGGCACCAAGAGACCCAGTACTTC.

With regard to this clonotype: The junction does not match germline at one end; this may be a read error. The chain has TRBV15 and TRBJ2-3; D is ambiguous. CDR1 and CDR2 from the germline V gene are LNHNV and YYDKDF (reference sequence). CDR3 length: 15 residues. For the CDR3, the DNA is TGTGCCGCCAGCAGTGGCATGAGGACCCCAGATACGCAGTATTTT. Its protein product is CAASSGMRTPDTQYF.

J is TRBJ1-2 and V is TRBV7-2; 7 bases agree with TRBD1. The germline gives CDR1 SGHTA, CDR2 FQGNSA. V was pared by 5 bases and J by 7 bases, with 10 bases of the junction left unmatched. The CDR3 is 14 residues long. CDR3 bases: TGTGCCAGCAGCCCCGGACAGGCCTGGGGTGGCTACACCTTC. Translated: CASSPGQAWGGYTF.

The table lists this clonotype with a few counts. V usage is TRBV11-2 and J usage is TRBJ2-7; 9 nucleotides match TRBD1. With 4 bases clipped from V and 0 bases from J, the junction kept 7 bases outside the gene matches. The germline gives CDR1 SGHAT, CDR2 FQNNGV. CDR3 length equals 16 residues. The CDR3 is CASSSPGTGTSYEQYF. The CDR3 DNA is TGTGCCAGCAGCTCCCCCGGGACAGGGACCTCCTACGAGCAGTACTTC.

This clonotype was found a few times. The rearrangement links TRBV27 to TRBJ2-7, with D unclear. In germline, CDR1 is MNHEY, CDR2 SMNVEV (reference sequence). The CDR3 consists of 16 residues. V gave up 6 bases and J gave up 3 bases, with 21 bases separating them. This chain's CDR3 is CASSPLLGSTNYEQYF. Here the CDR3 DNA reads TGTGCCAGCAGCCCCCTCCTTGGTTCGACCAACTACGAGCAGTACTTC.

Only a few counts were recorded for this clonotype. The chain has TRBV12-3 or TRBV12-4 and TRBJ2-1; the match to TRBD1 covers 8 bases. CDR3 length: 16 amino acids. The trim removed 3 bases at V and 0 bases at J, leaving 4 bases unmatched. The CDR3 coding sequence is TGTGCCAGCAGTTTTAGGACAGGGAGCTCCTACAATGAGCAGTTCTTC. Translation gives CASSFRTGSSYNEQFF.

In this sample, this clonotype turned up a few times. The chain has TRBV12-3 or TRBV12-4 and TRBJ1-2, with D unclear. Deletions cut 1 base from V and 4 bases from J, with 10 bases between. The CDR3 extends over 14 amino acids. The DNA for the CDR3 is TGTGCCAGCAGTTTAGTGAGAAGCCCCTATGGCTACACCTTC. Protein product: CASSLVRSPYGYTF.

The genes are TRBV4-1 and TRBJ1-4, with D maybe TRBD1 (5 bases). The germline V gene encodes CDR1 MGHRA and CDR2 YSYEKL. The length of the CDR3 is 17 residues. Trimming stripped 0 bases from V and 2 bases from J, with 13 bases between. The CDR3 sequence is CASSQDREQFTNEKLFF. For the CDR3, the DNA is TGCGCCAGCAGCCAAGACAGGGAGCAGTTTACTAATGAAAAACTGTTTTTT.

In this sample, this clonotype turned up many times. The chain has TRBV5-1 and TRBJ2-7, with a tentative D call TRBD2 (5 bases). The CDR3 has 13 amino acids. CDR1 and CDR2 (germline): SGHRS, YFSETQ. Between the trimmed V and J ends, which lost 3 bases and 4 bases, there was a span of 11 bases. The CDR3 is CASSSYTGYEQYF. The DNA of the CDR3 is TGCGCCAGCAGCTCCTACACGGGATACGAGCAGTACTTC.

The CDR3 loop is CASTILAGLGNEQFF. For the CDR3, the DNA is TGTGCCAGTACCATACTAGCGGGATTAGGTAATGAGCAGTTCTTC. This chain joins TRBV19 and TRBJ2-1; TRBD2 matches at 10 bases. The CDR3 loop spans 15 amino acids. Looked up from germline, CDR1 is LNHDA and CDR2 is SQIVND (reference sequence). V lost 7 bases, J lost 7 bases, and 10 bases stayed unmatched.

CDR3 region: CASSFLLLKRELANEQFF. In DNA, the CDR3 is TGTGCCAGCAGCTTTTTACTACTTAAGCGGGAGCTAGCGAATGAGCAGTTCTTC. This chain connects TRBV7-3 to TRBJ2-1; 8 nucleotides line up with TRBD2. Germline CDR1 reads SGHTA; CDR2 reads FQGTGA. This CDR3 spans 18 amino acids. Trimming at V came to 3 bases and at J to 7 bases, leaving 17 bases not matched to a gene. The full variable domain, rest sourced from reference TRBV7-3 and TRBJ2-1, is GAGVSQTPSNKVTEKGKYVELRCDPISGHTALYWYRQSLGQGPEFLIYFQGTGAADDSGLPNDRFFAVRPEGSVSTLKIQRTERGDSAVYLCASSFLLLKRELANEQFFGPGTRLTVL.

V and J are TRBV20-1 and TRBJ2-5; 7 bases match TRBD1. The CDR3 spans 14 residues. In germline, CDR1 is DFQATT, CDR2 SNEGSKA (reference sequence). V lost 6 bases, J lost 7 bases, and 14 bases stayed unmatched. The CDR3 nucleotides read TGCAGTGCACTTAAGCCCGGGACAGCCATGACCCAGTACTTC. Translation gives CSALKPGTAMTQYF.

The chain combines TRBV15 with TRBJ2-2; 8 nucleotides agree with TRBD2. The germline gives CDR1 LNHNV, CDR2 YYDKDF (reference sequence). The V and J ends lost 2 bases and 3 bases, in that order; junction bases with no gene match: 5. This CDR3 contains 16 residues. CDR3 in amino acids: CATSRPGGIHTGELFF. The CDR3 coding sequence is TGTGCCACCAGCAGACCGGGGGGGATCCACACCGGGGAGCTGTTTTTT.

This clonotype was recorded a few times. The gene calls are TRBV18 and TRBJ2-7; 7 positions match TRBD1. J gave up 2 bases and V 6 bases, and 7 bases lay outside the gene matches. CDR3 length: 14 residues. Per the germline V gene, CDR1 is KGHSH and CDR2 is LQKENI. This CDR3 is CASSRTGVTYEQYF. CDR3 nucleotide sequence: TGTGCCAGCTCGAGGACAGGAGTGACCTACGAGCAGTACTTC.

The chain has TRBV20-1 and TRBJ2-7; possibly TRBD2 for D (7 bases). This CDR3 has 15 amino acids. The germline CDR1 and CDR2 sequences are DFQATT and SNEGSKA (reference sequence). Trimming took 2 bases from V and 5 from J, leaving 19 bases between them. Written as DNA, the CDR3 is TGCAGTGCTAGACGGGGGGAGGGACATCCTAACGAGCAGTACTTC. It codes for CSARRGEGHPNEQYF.

On this clonotype: This may arise from a read error, as a much more abundant clone is one base away. The chain employs TRBV12-3 or TRBV12-4 and TRBJ2-1; D unresolved. The CDR3 is made up of 16 amino acids. The CDR3 DNA is TGTGCCAGCATCGTTCGAGTAAATCGGTCCTACAATGAGCACTTCTTC. Protein: CASIVRVNRSYNEHFF.

The CDR3 nucleotides read TGTGCCAGCAGCGTCCTAGCGGGAGTCGAGACCCAGTACTTC. This translates into CASSVLAGVETQYF. The rearrangement links TRBV9 to TRBJ2-5, with 10 bases that match TRBD2. V lost 2 bases and J lost 5; bases outside the gene matches: 3. From germline, CDR1 is SGDLS and CDR2 YYNGEE. The CDR3 totals 14 residues.

This clonotype was detected only a few times. CDR3 sequence: CATSRFPGSSNTEAFF. CDR3 DNA sequence: TGTGCCACCAGCAGGTTCCCGGGATCAAGCAACACTGAAGCTTTCTTT. J is TRBJ1-1 and V is TRBV15; unclear D gene. The CDR3 is 16 amino acids. CDR1 LNHNV and CDR2 YYDKDF come from the germline V gene (reference sequence). Trimming cost V 3 bases and J 2 bases, with 16 bases left between them.